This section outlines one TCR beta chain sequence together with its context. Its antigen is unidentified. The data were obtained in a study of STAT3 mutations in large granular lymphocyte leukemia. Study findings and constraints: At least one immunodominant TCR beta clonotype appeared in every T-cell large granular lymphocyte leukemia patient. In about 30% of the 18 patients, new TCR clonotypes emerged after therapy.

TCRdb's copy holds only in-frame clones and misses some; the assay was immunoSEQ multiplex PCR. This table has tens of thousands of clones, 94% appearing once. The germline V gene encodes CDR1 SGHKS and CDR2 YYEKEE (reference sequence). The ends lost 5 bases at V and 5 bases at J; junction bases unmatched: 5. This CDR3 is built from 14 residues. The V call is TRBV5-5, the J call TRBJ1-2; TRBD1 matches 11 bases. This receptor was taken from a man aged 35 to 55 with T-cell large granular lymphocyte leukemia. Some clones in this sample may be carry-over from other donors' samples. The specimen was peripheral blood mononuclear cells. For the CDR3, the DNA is TGTGCCAGCAGTTGGGGACAGGGGGAATATGGCTACACCTTC. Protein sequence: CASSWGQGEYGYTF.